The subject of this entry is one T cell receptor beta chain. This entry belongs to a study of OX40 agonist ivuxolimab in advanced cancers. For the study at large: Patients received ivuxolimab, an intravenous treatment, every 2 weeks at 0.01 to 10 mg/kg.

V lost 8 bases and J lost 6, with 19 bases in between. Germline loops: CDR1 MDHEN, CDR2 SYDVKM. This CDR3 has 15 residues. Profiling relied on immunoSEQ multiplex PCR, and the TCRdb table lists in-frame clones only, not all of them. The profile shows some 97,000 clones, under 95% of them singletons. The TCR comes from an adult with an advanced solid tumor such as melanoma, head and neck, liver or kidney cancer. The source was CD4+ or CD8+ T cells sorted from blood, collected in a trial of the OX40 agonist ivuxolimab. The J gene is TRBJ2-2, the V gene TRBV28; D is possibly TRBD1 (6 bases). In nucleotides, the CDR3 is TGTGCCAGCCATCCTACAGGGATAGGTGCCGGGGAGCTGTTTTTT. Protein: CASHPTGIGAGELFF. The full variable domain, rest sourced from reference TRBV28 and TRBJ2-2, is DVKVTQSSRYLVKRTGEKVFLECVQDMDHENMFWYRQDPGLGLRLIYFSYDVKMKEKGDIPEGYSVSREKKERFSLILESASTNQTSMYLCASHPTGIGAGELFFGEGSRLTVL.